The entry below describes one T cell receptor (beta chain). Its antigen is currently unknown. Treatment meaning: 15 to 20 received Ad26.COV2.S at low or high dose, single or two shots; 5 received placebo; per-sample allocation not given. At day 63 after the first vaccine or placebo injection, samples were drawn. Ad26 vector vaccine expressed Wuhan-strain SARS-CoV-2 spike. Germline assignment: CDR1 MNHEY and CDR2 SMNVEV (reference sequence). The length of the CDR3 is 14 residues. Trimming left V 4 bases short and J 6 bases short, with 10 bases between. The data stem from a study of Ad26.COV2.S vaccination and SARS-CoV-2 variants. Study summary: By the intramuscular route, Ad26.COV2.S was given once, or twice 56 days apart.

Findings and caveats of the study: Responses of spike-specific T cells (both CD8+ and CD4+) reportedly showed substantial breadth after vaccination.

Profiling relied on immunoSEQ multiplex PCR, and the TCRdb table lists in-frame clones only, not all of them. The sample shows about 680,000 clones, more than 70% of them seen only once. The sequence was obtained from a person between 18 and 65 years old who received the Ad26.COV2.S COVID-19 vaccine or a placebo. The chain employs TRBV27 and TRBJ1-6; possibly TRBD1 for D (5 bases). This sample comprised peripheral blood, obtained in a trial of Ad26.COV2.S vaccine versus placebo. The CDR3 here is CASSSVRGNSPLHF. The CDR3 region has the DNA TGTGCCAGCAGTTCCGTTAGGGGTAATTCACCCCTCCACTTT.